This T cell receptor (beta chain) appears in the sequencing data of a study of a mutant IDH1 vaccine in newly diagnosed glioma. The V and J ends lost 4 bases and 10 bases, in that order; junction bases with no gene match: 12. CDR3 length: 14 residues. Germline-derived CDR1 and CDR2 are SQVTM and ANQGSEA. Points on this clone: What it binds is unknown.

The sample's time point: week 5, during vaccination. Each dose delivered 300 ug of mutant IDH1 20-mer peptide subcutaneously with imiquimod. Only in-frame clones appear in the TCRdb table, and some are missing; sequencing was by immunoSEQ multiplex PCR. The table includes fewer than 40,000 clones, around 60% detected once. This chain links TRBV29-1 with TRBJ2-1; 8 bases align to TRBD2. The receptor comes from a woman aged 18-29 years with glioma. The sample in question was PBMCs, obtained from a glioma patient whose treatment included an IDH1 peptide vaccine. CDR3 region: CSVVYGGAEREQFF. The CDR3 DNA reads TGCAGCGTTGTTTACGGGGGGGCGGAACGAGAGCAGTTCTTC.